This T cell receptor beta chain was documented in a study of blood T cell repertoires in COVID-19 (TCRdb year 2020). About the full investigation: Samples covering the acute and convalescent phases of COVID-19 were provided by collaborators in the United States, Italy and Spain. Where available, HLA class I and class II types were obtained from metadata supplied by the sample provider rather than from assay-based typing. Nearly every sample came with metadata listing a de-identified subject ID, COVID-19 status, age in years and sex. Subjects who had been exposed to COVID-19, were actively infected with it, or had recovered from it provided the deeply sampled blood TCRbeta repertoires that made up the dataset. The samples were drawn from the first 160 participants of the ongoing ImmuneRACE study and from over a thousand subjects provided by 6 global collaborators. The material from the prospective study consisted of cDNA or gDNA derived from T cells, B-cell-depleted T cells, or PBMCs. The repertoires were released in a freely available public database intended as a resource for research on the immune response to SARS-CoV-2. Results and caveats for the whole study, not just this receptor: Clinical and demographic metadata were provided uncurated, with the amount varying by source and participant.

A second Seattle source provided samples from volunteer blood donors who had recovered from COVID-19. Collaborating institutions collected whole blood in K2EDTA tubes following their own protocols. For TCRbeta analysis, collaborators shipped samples as frozen whole blood, isolated PBMCs, or DNA extracted from either of those sample types. The CDR3 runs 16 amino acids, cysteine and phenylalanine included. Just CDR3 DNA is preserved here, 48 bases in frame from base 1. According to the germline V gene, CDR1 reads KGHSH and CDR2 reads LQKENI. The V end gives up 4 bases and the J end 3 bases, leaving 8 bases in the junction not matched to a gene. A word on this clone: This clone's antigen is unknown. No base-level quality is on record; no much larger clone is a single base apart.

TCRbeta CDR3 regions were amplified from genomic DNA by means of the immunoSEQ Assay, a bias-controlled multiplex PCR. The published analysis was carried out like this. Nucleated cell counts per sample were estimated from amplification of reference gene primers within the assay. To quantify the absolute abundance of each unique TCRbeta CDR3 rearrangement, sequence reads were collapsed and filtered. For each sample, productive Simpson clonality was calculated by taking the square root of Simpson's diversity index across productive rearrangements. TCRdb retrieved this table from immuneACCESS and kept in-frame rearrangements only. Not all clones are present; in checked studies, unresolved V genes account for under half, and no reason is known for the remainder. The DNA was the basis for D and trimming; V, J and clone size are from that table. This sample is represented by under 350,000 clones; approximately 83% of them were singletons. The ten largest clonotypes hold 8% to 10% of the sample.

The chain uses TRBV18 and TRBJ2-1; TRBD2 agrees with 8 junctional bases. Sequencing used peripheral blood. The sequence was obtained from a woman in her fifties or sixties who had recovered from COVID-19. CDR3 protein: CASSLNSGAFYNEQFF. Here is the DNA: TGTGCCAGCTCACTAAATAGCGGGGCTTTCTACAATGAGCAGTTCTTC.